The text below deals with one T cell receptor beta chain. As yet, its antigen is unknown. This entry is derived from a study of T cell repertoires in cytomegalovirus infection. The wider study: CMV infection and matching HLA type were both indicated by public TCR beta signatures. Study outcomes and limitations: Within the response measured ex vivo, HLA-C-restricted CMV-specific TCR beta clonotypes were dominant. CMV carriers with the relevant HLA were identified by cumulative public TCR beta family frequency.

One entry per CDR3 protein, called by TCRdb with MiXCR from the reads. This sample has about 740,000 distinct CDR3 sequences, with approximately 40% found just once. Germline V gene data show CDR1 as MNHNY and CDR2 as SVGAGI (reference sequence). V was cut by 0 bases and J by 4 bases, with 9 bases left in between. The CDR3 runs 14 residues. This sequence joins TRBV6-6 and TRBJ2-5; D remains ambiguous. Sequences were obtained from PBMCs. This TCR derives from a human donor in good health (CMV status not recorded). Some clones in this sample may be carry-over from other donors' samples. The CDR3 is CASSYSDGPETQYF. CDR3 DNA: TGTGCCAGCAGTTACTCGGACGGTCCAGAGACCCAGTACTTC.